These 26 T cell receptor beta chains came from one sample sequenced in a study of Graves' ophthalmopathy and Graves' hyperthyroidism. Investigators amplified TCR beta CDR3 regions from RNA transcripts. Second-round multiplex PCR came after a first-round RT-PCR that employed HTBI primers. From the multiplex PCR reads, TCRdb called clonotypes with MiXCR, one entry per CDR3 protein. In the table there are roughly 160,000 distinct CDR3 sequences, 39% of which are singletons. Source material: peripheral blood. All receptors come from a man aged 30-40 years with Graves' ophthalmopathy.

This clonotype came up many times. This chain links TRBV6-6 with TRBJ1-1, with no clear D. V shed 6 bases and J shed 0 bases, with 8 bases lying between them. This CDR3 is 13 amino acids long. In germline, CDR1 is MNHNY, CDR2 SVGAGI (reference sequence). DNA for the CDR3: TGTGCCAGCAGCAGTATCATGAACACTGAAGCTTTCTTT. Encoded protein: CASSSIMNTEAFF.

This clonotype has ten or more counts. The chain uses TRBV28 and TRBJ2-4, with D hard to call. Deletions cut 1 base from V and 4 bases from J, with 8 bases between. The CDR3 sequence is 14 residues long. Germline V gene lookup returns CDR1 MDHEN and CDR2 SYDVKM. The CDR3 DNA sequence: TGTGCCAGCAGTTTATATATATTGAAAAACATTCAGTACTTC. Encoded protein: CASSLYILKNIQYF.

This clonotype came up many times. The rearrangement joins TRBV7-2 to TRBJ2-5; D is uncertain. The V gene lost 4 bases and the J gene lost 4 bases, with 4 bases spanning the gap. This CDR3 has 11 residues. The germline V gene has CDR1 SGHTA and CDR2 FQGNSA. Written as DNA, the CDR3 is TGTGCCAGCAGCTCAGGAGAGACCCAGTACTTC. This encodes CASSSGETQYF.

This clonotype was recorded at least ten times. The chain combines TRBV6-2 or TRBV6-3 with TRBJ1-2; D remains unclear. V lost 4 bases and J lost 7, with 13 bases in between. The CDR3 extends over 13 amino acids. Germline V gene lookup returns CDR1 MNHEY and CDR2 SVGEGT. In nucleotides, the CDR3 is TGTGCCAGCAGTTTCGGAGGCGGTACTGGCTACACCTTC. It translates to CASSFGGGTGYTF.

This clonotype showed up just once. This chain joins TRBV6-1 and TRBJ1-3, with 7 bases identical to TRBD1. CDR1 MNHNS and CDR2 SASEGT come from the germline V gene. The V gene end was trimmed by 8 bases and the J gene end by 1 base; junction bases not matched to a gene: 8. The CDR3 is made up of 15 amino acids. The CDR3 bases are TGTGCCAGCGGGGCCGGGACAGCATCTGGAAACACCATATATTTT. This encodes CASGAGTASGNTIYF.

This chain links TRBV20-1 with TRBJ2-7; D may match TRBD1 or TRBD2 (6 bases each). The germline CDR1 and CDR2 sequences are DFQATT and SNEGSKA (reference sequence). Trimming removed 4 bases from V and 0 bases from J, with 16 bases in between. The CDR3 runs to 15 residues. The CDR3 region has the DNA TGCAGTGCTAAGATAGGTGGAGGGGGCTCCTACGAGCAGTACTTC. This encodes CSAKIGGGGSYEQYF.

The rearrangement links TRBV6-1 to TRBJ1-1, with no clear D. CDR1 is MNHNS and CDR2 is SASEGT in the germline V gene. The CDR3 runs 13 residues. V lost 6 bases and J lost 1, with 9 bases in between. CDR3 sequence reads: CASSTVPNTEAFF. The CDR3 bases are TGTGCCAGCAGCACCGTCCCGAACACTGAAGCTTTCTTT.

This clonotype was counted ten times or more. The rearrangement joins TRBV10-3 to TRBJ2-7; a possible D gene is TRBD1 (5 bases). Germline CDR1 reads ENHRY; CDR2 reads SYGVKD. The CDR3 is 17 amino acids. V dropped 5 bases and J dropped 0 bases, with 20 bases sitting between them. The CDR3 reads CAISLDIRLLSSYEQYF. In DNA form, the CDR3 reads TGTGCCATCAGTCTGGACATCCGACTTCTCAGCTCCTACGAGCAGTACTTC.

This clonotype was counted ten times or more. The chain joins TRBV28 to TRBJ2-7; 9 bases map to TRBD1. V lost 5 bases and J lost 3; bases outside the gene matches: 5. The CDR3 extends over 14 amino acids. Germline V gene lookup returns CDR1 MDHEN and CDR2 SYDVKM. The CDR3 protein is CASSTRTGVYEQYF. Written as DNA, the CDR3 is TGTGCCAGCAGTACCCGGACAGGGGTCTACGAGCAGTACTTC.

The V call is TRBV9, the J call TRBJ2-7, with 7 bases aligning to TRBD1. CDR1 is SGDLS, CDR2 YYNGEE, per germline. Trimming at V came to 4 bases and at J to 3 bases, leaving 4 bases not matched to a gene. CDR3 length: 13 residues. CDR3 coding DNA: TGTGCCAGCAGCCCTAGGGACAGCTACGAGCAGTACTTC. As protein: CASSPRDSYEQYF.

This clonotype was counted ten times or more. The V call is TRBV20-1, the J call TRBJ1-3; perhaps TRBD1 as D (5 bases). The length of the CDR3 is 17 residues. Germline CDR1 and CDR2: DFQATT and SNEGSKA (reference sequence). V lost 4 bases and J lost 5, with 24 bases in between. Here the CDR3 DNA reads TGCAGTGCTATTCCCAGGGTCCCCCCGGGCGACCGAAACACCATATATTTT. Protein: CSAIPRVPPGDRNTIYF.

The chain employs TRBV19 and TRBJ2-2; no clear D gene. Trimming left V 7 bases short and J 5 bases short, with 5 bases between. The CDR3 totals 11 residues. CDR1 and CDR2 (germline): LNHDA, SQIVND (reference sequence). CDR3 loop: CASTVTGELFF. CDR3 coding DNA: TGTGCCAGTACCGTAACCGGGGAGCTGTTTTTT.

Many counts were recorded for this clonotype. This chain uses TRBV29-1 with TRBJ2-5, with 10 positions matching TRBD1. Losses at the gene ends were 7 bases for V and 2 bases for J; bases not matched to a gene: 4. CDR1 and CDR2 from the germline V gene are SQVTM and ANQGSEA. There are 13 residues in the CDR3. CDR3 loop: CSARDRGQETQYF. CDR3 sequence (DNA): TGCAGCGCCCGGGACAGGGGACAAGAGACCCAGTACTTC.

The chain employs TRBV6-2 or TRBV6-3 and TRBJ2-2; D gene unclear. The V gene's germline CDR1 is MNHEY and CDR2 SVGEGT. V was cut by 2 bases and J by 3 bases, with 7 bases left in between. The CDR3 runs 14 residues. CDR3 residues: CASSYALDTGELFF. The CDR3 DNA follows: TGTGCCAGCAGTTACGCTCTCGACACCGGGGAGCTGTTTTTT.

This clonotype showed up many times. The chain recombines TRBV15 with TRBJ1-2; no clear D. Germline V CDR1 and CDR2: LNHNV, YYDKDF (reference sequence). CDR3 length: 14 residues. Between the trimmed V and J ends, which lost 1 base and 3 bases, there was a span of 9 bases. CDR3 protein: CATSRVRTDYGYTF. CDR3 coding DNA: TGTGCCACCAGCAGAGTTCGGACGGACTATGGCTACACCTTC.

At least ten counts were recorded for this clonotype. V and J are TRBV18 and TRBJ1-1; TRBD1 matches 8 bases. This CDR3 region has 14 residues. Germline trimming cut 6 bases from V and 1 base from J; bases unmatched to any gene: 4. Germline CDR1 KGHSH, CDR2 LQKENI. This chain's CDR3 is CASSATGENTEAFF. In DNA form, the CDR3 reads TGTGCCAGCTCGGCGACAGGGGAGAACACTGAAGCTTTCTTT. Full variable domain (rest looked up from reference TRBV18 and TRBJ1-1): NAGVMQNPRHLVRRRGQEARLRCSPMKGHSHVYWYRQLPEEGLKFMVYLQKENIIDESGMPKERFSAEFPKEGPSILRIQQVVRGDSAAYFCASSATGENTEAFFGQGTRLTVV.

At least ten counts were recorded for this clonotype. V usage is TRBV9 and J usage is TRBJ1-3; D is ambiguous. The CDR3 is made up of 16 amino acids. From germline, CDR1 is SGDLS and CDR2 YYNGEE. V dropped 0 bases and J dropped 2 bases, with 12 bases sitting between them. CDR3 in DNA: TGTGCCAGCAGCGTAGGCCAGTTAGAAACTGGAAACACCATATATTTT. Its protein is CASSVGQLETGNTIYF.

This clonotype was recorded at least ten times. The chain links TRBV20-1 to TRBJ2-7; TRBD2 agrees at 7 bases. Per the germline V gene, CDR1 is DFQATT and CDR2 is SNEGSKA (reference sequence). The CDR3 totals 12 residues. V shed 3 bases and J 3 bases; nucleotides not matched to a gene: 2. CDR3 sequence: CSASGGGYEQYF. Written as DNA, the CDR3 is TGCAGTGCTAGCGGCGGGGGCTACGAGCAGTACTTC.

This chain connects TRBV6-1 to TRBJ2-5; maybe TRBD2 (7 bases). Deletions cut 5 bases from V and 5 bases from J, with 18 bases between. Germline V lookup: CDR1 MNHNS, CDR2 SASEGT. The CDR3 contains 15 residues. The CDR3 loop is CASSPSGGLGETQYF. The CDR3 DNA sequence: TGTGCCAGCAGTCCCTCCGGGGGGCTTGGGGAGACCCAGTACTTC.

This clonotype appeared many times. The chain carries TRBV5-1 and TRBJ2-7, with 7 bases fitting TRBD1. Losses at the gene ends were 3 bases for V and 7 bases for J; bases not matched to a gene: 10. Germline V gives CDR1 SGHRS, CDR2 YFSETQ. The CDR3 length is 14 residues. CDR3: CASSSRTGSDEQYF. In nucleotides, the CDR3 is TGCGCCAGCAGCTCCCGGACAGGCTCCGATGAGCAGTACTTC.

This clonotype was counted between two and nine times. This chain uses TRBV9 with TRBJ2-7; D is unclear. This CDR3 comprises 15 residues. Trimming cost V 0 bases and J 3 bases, with 13 bases left between them. CDR1 is SGDLS and CDR2 is YYNGEE in the germline V gene. CDR3 DNA: TGTGCCAGCAGCGTAGTCCCCGACCTCATCTACGAGCAGTACTTC. This sequence encodes CASSVVPDLIYEQYF.

This clonotype occurred many times. The CDR3 DNA sequence: TGTGCCAGCAGTGAGACCGTAGCCAAAAACATTCAGTACTTC. Encoded protein: CASSETVAKNIQYF. This chain joins TRBV2 and TRBJ2-4; D gene uncertain. Germline V gene lookup returns CDR1 SNHLY and CDR2 FYNNEI. The V gene lost 3 bases and the J gene lost 0 bases, with 6 bases spanning the gap. This CDR3 is 14 amino acids long.

The table lists this clonotype with a few counts. The chain employs TRBV12-3 or TRBV12-4 and TRBJ2-5; a weak D match, TRBD1 (6 bases). This CDR3 has 14 residues. V lost 5 bases, J lost 4 bases, and 14 bases lay in between. CDR3 DNA sequence: TGTGCCAGCAGTCGGCGCAGGGGTATAGAGACCCAGTACTTC. It encodes CASSRRRGIETQYF.

This chain uses TRBV6-2 or TRBV6-3 with TRBJ2-7; D possibly corresponds to TRBD1 (6 bases). Germline V gene lookup returns CDR1 MNHEY and CDR2 SVGEGT. The CDR3 contains 13 residues. Trimming pared 5 bases from V and 6 bases from J, leaving 14 bases between. CDR3 residues: CASSLIPGVEQYF. The CDR3 nucleotides are TGTGCCAGCAGTCTCATCCCAGGGGTCGAGCAGTACTTC.

This chain connects TRBV28 to TRBJ1-6, with 7 bases matching TRBD1. This CDR3 region has 15 residues. From germline, CDR1 is MDHEN and CDR2 SYDVKM. The J segment lost 8 bases and the V segment lost 3 bases, leaving 7 bases of the junction unmatched. The CDR3 region has the DNA TGTGCCAGCAGTTTCCACGGGACAGAATATTCACCCCTCCACTTT. Translating gives CASSFHGTEYSPLHF. The full variable domain, its missing parts supplied by reference TRBV28 and TRBJ1-6, is DVKVTQSSRYLVKRTGEKVFLECVQDMDHENMFWYRQDPGLGLRLIYFSYDVKMKEKGDIPEGYSVSREKKERFSLILESASTNQTSMYLCASSFHGTEYSPLHFGNGTRLTVT.

This rearrangement joins TRBV11-2 to TRBJ2-4; D ambiguous. V lost 2 bases and J 10 bases, leaving 6 bases between the germline ends. Germline lookup yields CDR1 SGHAT and CDR2 FQNNGV. This CDR3 is built from 11 residues. This CDR3 reads CASSLLGIQYF. CDR3 sequence (DNA): TGTGCCAGCAGCTTATTGGGGATTCAGTACTTC.